This record looks at one T cell receptor (beta chain) sequence and its context. Its antigen remains unidentified. Treatment described: roughly ten-day PBMC culture with coronavirus spike peptide pools or control peptides (ViraFEST assay). The study sequenced cultured CD4+ T cell DNA using the Oncomine TCR Beta short-read assay. One entry per CDR3 protein results from TCRdb running MiXCR on the PCR reads. The sample carries 13,000 to 15,000 distinct CDR3 sequences, around 45% recorded once. These data originate in a study of vaccination and CD4 T cells after COVID-19. The wider study: Cultures acting as controls obtained a CEFX pool, an HIV-1 Nef pool, or no peptide.

V shed 3 bases and J shed 2 bases, with 8 bases lying between them. This CDR3 spans 12 amino acids. CDR1 is DFQATT, CDR2 SNEGSKA, per germline (reference sequence). Sequenced material: CD4+ T cells from blood, cultured in vitro. This TCR was recovered from a human donor who had recovered from COVID-19. This chain links TRBV20-1 with TRBJ2-7, with D uncertain. Here the CDR3 DNA reads TGCAGTGCTAGTACCAGTACCTACGAGCAGTACTTC. This codes for CSASTSTYEQYF.